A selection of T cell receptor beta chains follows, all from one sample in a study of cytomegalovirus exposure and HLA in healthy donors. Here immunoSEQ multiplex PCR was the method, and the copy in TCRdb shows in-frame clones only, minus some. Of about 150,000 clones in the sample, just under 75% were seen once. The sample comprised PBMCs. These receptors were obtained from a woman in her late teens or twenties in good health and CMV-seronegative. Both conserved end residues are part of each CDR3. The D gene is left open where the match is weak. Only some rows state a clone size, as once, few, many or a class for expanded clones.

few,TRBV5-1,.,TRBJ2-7,TGCGCCAGCAGCGGATCGGATGGGCAGGCGACCTACGAGCAGTACTTC,CASSGSDGQATYEQYF
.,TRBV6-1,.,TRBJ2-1,TGTGCCAGCAGCCTTCTACTAGTTACTGAGCAGTTCTTC,CASSLLLVTEQFF
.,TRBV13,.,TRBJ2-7,TGTGCCAGCAGCTTAGGCGGGCAGCGGACCTACGAGCAGTACTTC,CASSLGGQRTYEQYF
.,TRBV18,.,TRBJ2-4,TGTGCCAGCTCACCAGAGTCCGTAGCCAAAAACATTCAGTACTTC,CASSPESVAKNIQYF
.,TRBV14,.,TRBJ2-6,TGTGCCAGCAGCCAAGCAACAATTCCATTTTCTGGGGCCAACGTCCTGACTTTC,CASSQATIPFSGANVLTF
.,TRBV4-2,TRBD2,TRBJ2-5,TGTGCCAGCAGCCAAGATACTAGCGGGGGGGCAGAGACCCAGTACTTC,CASSQDTSGGAETQYF
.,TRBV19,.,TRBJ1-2,TGTGCCAGTAGTATTAGGACATTCGCCCCCTATGGCTACACCTTC,CASSIRTFAPYGYTF
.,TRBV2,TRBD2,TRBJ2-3,TGTGCCAGCAGTGCTAGCGGGGGGGGTGGAGATACGCAGTATTTT,CASSASGGGGDTQYF
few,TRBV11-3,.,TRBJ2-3,TGTGCCAGCAGCTTAGCGGCAGATACGCAGTATTTT,CASSLAADTQYF
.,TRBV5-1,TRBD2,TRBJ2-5,TGCGCCAGCAGCGAAGGACTAGCGGGAGTAGAGACCCAGTACTTC,CASSEGLAGVETQYF
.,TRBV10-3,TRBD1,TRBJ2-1,TGTGCCATCAGTGAAAACCGGGACAGGGGTCTGAATGAGCAGTTCTTC,CAISENRDRGLNEQFF
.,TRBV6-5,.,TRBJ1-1,TGTGCCACCTTGGACAGTAAGGTCACTGAAGCTTTCTTT,CATLDSKVTEAFF
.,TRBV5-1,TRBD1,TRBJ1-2,TGCGCCAGCAGCTTCGGGACAGGGGTTAACTATGGCTACACCTTC,CASSFGTGVNYGYTF